The 6 T cell receptor beta chains listed next were all sequenced from one sample in a study of shared clonotypes between healthy human individuals. Method: immunoSEQ multiplex PCR; TCRdb's copy keeps in-frame clones and lacks some. The table lists fewer than 500,000 clones, nearly 80% of them singletons. The sequencing input was PBMCs. These receptors were taken from a woman in her forties in good health. Some clones in this sample may be carry-over from other donors' samples.

The chain uses TRBV18 and TRBJ2-2, with D perhaps TRBD1 (6 bases). With 0 bases removed from V and 4 bases from J, the gap between germline ends came to 12 bases. Germline V CDR1 and CDR2: KGHSH, LQKENI. The length of the CDR3 is 16 residues. CDR3 DNA: TGTGCCAGCTCACCACCCTCGACAGGAGCCACCGGGGAGCTGTTTTTT. As protein: CASSPPSTGATGELFF.

The chain carries TRBV7-3 and TRBJ2-2; 14 nucleotides match TRBD2. The J segment lost 8 bases and the V segment lost 5 bases, leaving 7 bases of the junction unmatched. Germline CDR1 reads SGHTA; CDR2 reads FQGTGA. This CDR3 has 16 residues. In nucleotides, the CDR3 is TGTGCCAGCAGCAGACCGGGACTAGCGGGAGCTGGGGAGCTGTTTTTT. It specifies CASSRPGLAGAGELFF.

This clone was seen just once. This could be a read error, since a much larger clone is one nucleotide away. This rearrangement joins TRBV7-2 to TRBJ2-7, with TRBD1 identical over 7 bases. The CDR3 is 12 residues long. V was pared by 5 bases and J by 4 bases, with 2 bases of the junction left unmatched. Germline V lookup: CDR1 SGHTA, CDR2 FQGNSA. The CDR3 nucleotides read TGTGCCAGCAGCGGGACAGCTTACGAGCAGTACTTC. This sequence encodes CASSGTAYEQYF.

In nucleotides, the CDR3 is TGTGCCAGCAGTTTCCGGGGGGGGTACACTGAAGCTTTCTTT. It translates to CASSFRGGYTEAFF. The chain joins TRBV27 to TRBJ1-1; D is possibly TRBD1 (5 bases). CDR1 and CDR2 from the germline V gene are MNHEY and SMNVEV (reference sequence). The CDR3 extends over 14 amino acids. The V end lost 3 bases, the J end lost 3 bases, and 11 bases lay between the germline ends.

The chain has TRBV5-4 and TRBJ2-1; 8 bases are a match to TRBD2. CDR3 length: 14 amino acids. Unmatched junction bases numbered 1, after V lost 2 bases and J lost 3 bases. CDR1 and CDR2 (germline): SGHNT, YYREEE (reference sequence). The CDR3 region is CASSLLADYNEQFF. The CDR3 region has the DNA TGTGCCAGCAGCTTACTAGCGGACTACAATGAGCAGTTCTTC.

The chain is built from TRBV19 and TRBJ2-1; D uncertain. CDR3 length: 16 amino acids. CDR1 is LNHDA, CDR2 SQIVND, per germline (reference sequence). V was pared by 2 bases and J by 4 bases, with 15 bases between. This CDR3 reads CASSIKASPFYNEQFF. In DNA form, the CDR3 reads TGTGCCAGTAGTATAAAGGCAAGTCCGTTTTACAATGAGCAGTTCTTC. Supplemented by reference TRBV19 and TRBJ2-1, the full variable domain reads DGGITQSPKYLFRKEGQNVTLSCEQNLNHDAMYWYRQDPGQGLRLIYYSQIVNDFQKGDIAEGYSVSREKKESFPLTVTSAQKNPTAFYLCASSIKASPFYNEQFFGPGTRLTVL.